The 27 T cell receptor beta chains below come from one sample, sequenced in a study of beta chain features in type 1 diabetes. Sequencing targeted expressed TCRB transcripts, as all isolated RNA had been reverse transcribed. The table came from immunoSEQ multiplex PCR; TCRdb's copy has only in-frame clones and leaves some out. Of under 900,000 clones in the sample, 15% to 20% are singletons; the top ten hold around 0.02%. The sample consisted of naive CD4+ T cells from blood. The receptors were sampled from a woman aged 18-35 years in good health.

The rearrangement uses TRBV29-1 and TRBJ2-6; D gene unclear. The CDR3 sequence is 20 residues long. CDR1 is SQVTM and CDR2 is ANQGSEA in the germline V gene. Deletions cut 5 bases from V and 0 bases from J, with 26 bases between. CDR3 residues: CSVLYSPPGAVSSGANVLTF. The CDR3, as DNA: TGCAGCGTTTTGTACTCCCCTCCGGGTGCAGTAAGCTCTGGGGCCAACGTCCTGACTTTC.

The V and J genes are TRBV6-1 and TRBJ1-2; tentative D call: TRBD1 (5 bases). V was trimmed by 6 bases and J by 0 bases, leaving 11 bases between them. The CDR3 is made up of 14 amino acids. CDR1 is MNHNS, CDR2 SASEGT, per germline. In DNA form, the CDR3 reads TGTGCCAGCAGCCGGGACGGAGCTAACTATGGCTACACCTTC. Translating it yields CASSRDGANYGYTF.

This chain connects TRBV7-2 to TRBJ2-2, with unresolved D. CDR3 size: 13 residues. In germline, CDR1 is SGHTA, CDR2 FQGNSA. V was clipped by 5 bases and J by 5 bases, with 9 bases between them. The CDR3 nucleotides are TGTGCCAGCAGCCCCCAGATTACCGGGGAGCTGTTTTTT. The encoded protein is CASSPQITGELFF.

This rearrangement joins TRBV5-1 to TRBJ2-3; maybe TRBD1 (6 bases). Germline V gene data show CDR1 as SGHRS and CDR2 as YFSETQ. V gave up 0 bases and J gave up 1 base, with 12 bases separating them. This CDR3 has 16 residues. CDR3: CASSLGGRGGTDTQYF. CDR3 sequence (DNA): TGCGCCAGCAGCTTGGGTGGCAGGGGAGGCACAGATACGCAGTATTTT.

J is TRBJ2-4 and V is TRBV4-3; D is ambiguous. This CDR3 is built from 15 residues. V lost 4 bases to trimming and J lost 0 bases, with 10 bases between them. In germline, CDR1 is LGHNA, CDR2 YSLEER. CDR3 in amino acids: CASSRDQLAKNIQYF. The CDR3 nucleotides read TGCGCCAGCAGCCGAGATCAGCTAGCCAAAAACATTCAGTACTTC.

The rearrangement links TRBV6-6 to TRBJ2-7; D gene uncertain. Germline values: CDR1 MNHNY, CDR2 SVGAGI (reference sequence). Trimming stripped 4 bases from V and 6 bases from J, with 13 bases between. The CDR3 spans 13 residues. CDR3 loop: CASSFGPAPEQYF. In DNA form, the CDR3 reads TGTGCCAGCAGTTTCGGACCAGCTCCCGAGCAGTACTTC.

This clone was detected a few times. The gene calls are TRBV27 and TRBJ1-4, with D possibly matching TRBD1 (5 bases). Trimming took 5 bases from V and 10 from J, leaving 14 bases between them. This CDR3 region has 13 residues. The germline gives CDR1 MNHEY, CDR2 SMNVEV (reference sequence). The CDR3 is CASSAGATRKLFF. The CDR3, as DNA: TGTGCCAGCAGTGCCGGGGCAACCCGAAAACTGTTTTTT.

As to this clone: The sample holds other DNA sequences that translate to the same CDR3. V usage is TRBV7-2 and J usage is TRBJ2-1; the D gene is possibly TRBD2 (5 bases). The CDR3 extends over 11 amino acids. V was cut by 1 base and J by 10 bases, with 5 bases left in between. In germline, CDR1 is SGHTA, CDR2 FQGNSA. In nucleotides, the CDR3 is TGTGCCAGCAGCTTAGTAGCGGAGCAGTTCTTC. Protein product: CASSLVAEQFF. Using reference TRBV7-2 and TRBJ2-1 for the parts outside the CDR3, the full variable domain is GAGVSQSPSNKVTEKGKDVELRCDPISGHTALYWYRQSLGQGLEFLIYFQGNSAPDKSGLPSDRFSAERTGGSVSTLTIQRTQQEDSAVYLCASSLVAEQFFGPGTRLTVL.

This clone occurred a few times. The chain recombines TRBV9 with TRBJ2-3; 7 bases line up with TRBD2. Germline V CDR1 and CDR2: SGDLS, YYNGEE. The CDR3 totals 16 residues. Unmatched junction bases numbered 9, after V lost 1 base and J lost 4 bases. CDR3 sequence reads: CASSVYSGPRPDTQYF. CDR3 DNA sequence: TGTGCCAGCAGCGTATATAGCGGGCCCCGCCCAGATACGCAGTATTTT.

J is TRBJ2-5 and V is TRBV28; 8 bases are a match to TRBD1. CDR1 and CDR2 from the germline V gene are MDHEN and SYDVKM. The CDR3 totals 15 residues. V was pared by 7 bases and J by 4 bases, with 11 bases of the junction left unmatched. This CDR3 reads CASTSQGAGTETQYF. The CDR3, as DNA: TGTGCCAGCACCTCCCAGGGGGCAGGGACAGAGACCCAGTACTTC.

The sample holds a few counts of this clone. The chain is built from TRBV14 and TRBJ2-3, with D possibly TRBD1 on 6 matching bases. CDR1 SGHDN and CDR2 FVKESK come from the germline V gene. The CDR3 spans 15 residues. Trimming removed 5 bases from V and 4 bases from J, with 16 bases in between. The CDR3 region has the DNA TGTGCCAGCAGCTTACAGGGTTTGCGTCCAGATACGCAGTATTTT. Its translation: CASSLQGLRPDTQYF.

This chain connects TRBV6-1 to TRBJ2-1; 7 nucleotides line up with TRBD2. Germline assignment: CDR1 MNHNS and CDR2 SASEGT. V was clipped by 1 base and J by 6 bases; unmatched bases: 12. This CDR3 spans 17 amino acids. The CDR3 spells CASSEVISGLGGNEQFF. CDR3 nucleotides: TGTGCCAGCAGTGAAGTTATTAGCGGGCTGGGAGGCAATGAGCAGTTCTTC.

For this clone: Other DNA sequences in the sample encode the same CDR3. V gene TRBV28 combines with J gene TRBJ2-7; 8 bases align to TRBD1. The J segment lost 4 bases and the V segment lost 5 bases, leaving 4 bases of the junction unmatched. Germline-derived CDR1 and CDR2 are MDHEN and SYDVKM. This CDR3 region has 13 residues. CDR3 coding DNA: TGTGCCAGCAGTACCGGACAGGGATACGAGCAGTACTTC. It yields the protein CASSTGQGYEQYF.

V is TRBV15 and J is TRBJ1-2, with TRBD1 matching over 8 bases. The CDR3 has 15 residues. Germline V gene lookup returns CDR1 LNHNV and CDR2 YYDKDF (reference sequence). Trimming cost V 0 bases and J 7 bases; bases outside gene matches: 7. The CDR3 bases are TGTGCCACCAGCAGAGATTCCGGACAGGGCCCTGGCTACACCTTC. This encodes CATSRDSGQGPGYTF.

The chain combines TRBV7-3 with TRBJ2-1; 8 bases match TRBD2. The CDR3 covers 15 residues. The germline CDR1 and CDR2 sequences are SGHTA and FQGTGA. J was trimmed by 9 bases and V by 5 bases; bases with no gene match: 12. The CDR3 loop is CASSLARTSIGEQFF. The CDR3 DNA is TGTGCCAGCAGCCTGGCTCGGACTAGCATCGGTGAGCAGTTCTTC.

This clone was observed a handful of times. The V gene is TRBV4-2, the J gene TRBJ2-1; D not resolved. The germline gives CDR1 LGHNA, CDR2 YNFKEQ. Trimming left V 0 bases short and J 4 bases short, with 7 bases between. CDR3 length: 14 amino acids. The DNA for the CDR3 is TGTGCCAGCAGCCAAGACCCAAGTTACAATGAGCAGTTCTTC. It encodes CASSQDPSYNEQFF.

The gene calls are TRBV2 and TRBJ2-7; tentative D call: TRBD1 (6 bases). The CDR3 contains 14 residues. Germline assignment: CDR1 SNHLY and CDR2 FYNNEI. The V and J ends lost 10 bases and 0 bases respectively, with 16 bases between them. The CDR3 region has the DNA TGTGCCACAACTTTGACAGGCCTCTCCTACGAGCAGTACTTC. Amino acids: CATTLTGLSYEQYF.

The CDR3 reads CASSQDPRGTSTDTQYF. CDR3 nucleotide sequence: TGCGCCAGCAGCCAAGACCCCAGGGGTACCAGCACAGATACGCAGTATTTT. The rearrangement uses TRBV4-3 and TRBJ2-3; tentative D call: TRBD1 (6 bases). The CDR3 loop spans 17 amino acids. Germline values: CDR1 LGHNA, CDR2 YSLEER. Trimming left V 0 bases short and J 0 bases short, with 13 bases between.

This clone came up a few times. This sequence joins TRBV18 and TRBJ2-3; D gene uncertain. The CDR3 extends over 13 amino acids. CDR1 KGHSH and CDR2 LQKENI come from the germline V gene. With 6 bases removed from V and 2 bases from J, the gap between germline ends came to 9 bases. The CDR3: CASSGFDTDTQYF. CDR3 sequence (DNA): TGTGCCAGCTCGGGCTTTGACACAGATACGCAGTATTTT.

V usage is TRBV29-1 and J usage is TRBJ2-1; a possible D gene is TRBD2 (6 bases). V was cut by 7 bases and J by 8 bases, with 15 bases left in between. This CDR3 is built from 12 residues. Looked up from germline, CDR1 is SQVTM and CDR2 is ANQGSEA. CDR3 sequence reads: CSARTTTHEQFF. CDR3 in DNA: TGCAGCGCCCGGACTACCACCCATGAGCAGTTCTTC.

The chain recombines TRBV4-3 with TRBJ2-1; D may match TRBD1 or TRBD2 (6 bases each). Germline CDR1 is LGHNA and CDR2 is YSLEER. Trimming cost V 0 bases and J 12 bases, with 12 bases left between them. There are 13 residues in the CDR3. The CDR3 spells CASSQDSGAWQFF. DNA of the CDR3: TGCGCCAGCAGCCAAGATTCGGGGGCGTGGCAGTTCTTC.

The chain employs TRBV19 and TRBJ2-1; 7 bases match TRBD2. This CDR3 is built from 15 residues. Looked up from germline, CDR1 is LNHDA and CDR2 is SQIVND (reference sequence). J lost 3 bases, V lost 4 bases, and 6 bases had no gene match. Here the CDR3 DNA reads TGTGCCAGTAGTACGAGCGGGGTTTACTACAATGAGCAGTTCTTC. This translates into CASSTSGVYYNEQFF.

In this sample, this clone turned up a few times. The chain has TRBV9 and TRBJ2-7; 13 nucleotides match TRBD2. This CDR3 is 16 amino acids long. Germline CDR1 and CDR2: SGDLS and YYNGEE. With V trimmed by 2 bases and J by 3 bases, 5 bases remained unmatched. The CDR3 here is CASSVGTSGNLYEQYF. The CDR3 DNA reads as TGTGCCAGCAGCGTTGGGACTAGCGGGAACCTCTACGAGCAGTACTTC.

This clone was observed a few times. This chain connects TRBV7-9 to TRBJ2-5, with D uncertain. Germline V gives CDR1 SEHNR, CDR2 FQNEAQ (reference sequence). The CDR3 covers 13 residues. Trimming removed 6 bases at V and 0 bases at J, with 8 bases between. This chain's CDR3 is CASRYPYQETQYF. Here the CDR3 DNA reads TGTGCCAGCAGGTACCCGTACCAAGAGACCCAGTACTTC.

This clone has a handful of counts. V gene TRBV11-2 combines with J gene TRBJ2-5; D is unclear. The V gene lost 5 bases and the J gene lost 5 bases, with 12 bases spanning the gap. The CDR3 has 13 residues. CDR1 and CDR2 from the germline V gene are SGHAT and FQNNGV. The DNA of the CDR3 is TGTGCCAGCAGCCCGTACCTTGGGGAGACCCAGTACTTC. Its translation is CASSPYLGETQYF.

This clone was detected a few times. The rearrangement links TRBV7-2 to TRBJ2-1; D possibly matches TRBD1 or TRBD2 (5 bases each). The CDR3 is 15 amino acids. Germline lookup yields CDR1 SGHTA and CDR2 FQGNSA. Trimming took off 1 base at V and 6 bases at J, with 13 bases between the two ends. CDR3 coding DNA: TGTGCCAGCAGCTTAGTCGGGACCACGACCAATGAGCAGTTCTTC. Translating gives CASSLVGTTTNEQFF.

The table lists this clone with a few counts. The CDR3 is CASSQSTTIGTRGGEGTDTQYF. The CDR3 DNA follows: TGCGCCAGCAGTCAATCGACGACTATTGGGACTAGAGGGGGGGAGGGCACAGATACGCAGTATTTT. V and J are TRBV23-1 and TRBJ2-3; 8 positions agree with TRBD2. TRBV23-1 is reported as an ORF; its role is uncertain. The CDR3 is 22 residues long. With 0 bases clipped from V and 1 base from J, the junction kept 21 bases outside the gene matches.